The clone carrying this T cell receptor beta chain was counted only a few times. Its target is not known. MiXCR, run by TCRdb on the reads, gives a single entry per CDR3 protein. This repertoire shows around 240,000 distinct CDR3 sequences, over 20% found once; its top ten account for 15% to 20%. V trimming: 3 bases; J trimming: 3 bases; junction bases outside the gene matches: 9. Germline loops: CDR1 LNHDA, CDR2 SQIVND (reference sequence). CDR3 size: 16 residues. The record originates from a study of T cell repertoires in cytomegalovirus infection. General study results and limits: Summed frequency of public TCR beta families distinguished CMV carriers with the relevant HLA.

The TCR was taken from a human donor in good health (CMV status not recorded). Some clones in this sample may be carry-over from other donors' samples. This chain links TRBV19 with TRBJ2-7, with TRBD1 matching over 9 bases. Material for sequencing was CD8+ T cells from PBMCs. CDR3 in DNA: TGTGCCAGTAGTATCGGGACAGGGATATGGGGCTACGAGCAGTACTTC. Its protein product is CASSIGTGIWGYEQYF.